A selection of T cell receptor beta chains follows, all from one sample in a study of OX40 agonist ivuxolimab in advanced cancers. The data were produced by immunoSEQ multiplex PCR, yet TCRdb's version contains in-frame clones alone and is incomplete. The sample lists some 70,000 clones; 82% were seen once. The sample was CD4+ or CD8+ T cells sorted from blood, taken in a trial of the OX40 agonist ivuxolimab. These receptors were taken from an adult with an advanced solid tumor such as melanoma, head and neck, liver or kidney cancer. Each CDR3 is given with its conserved first and last residue. A D gene is named only where the DNA matches it firmly. Rows may omit the clone size; those that give it use once, few, many or a size class.

D	V	J	size	DNA	CDR3
NA	TRBV7-9	TRBJ1-1	NA	TGTGCCAGCAGCTTAGACATGGGGCGAGGCACTGAAGCTTTCTTT	CASSLDMGRGTEAFF
TRBD1	TRBV28	TRBJ1-4	NA	TGTGCCAGCAGACTGCTTGGGACAGGAAATGAAAAACTGTTTTTT	CASRLLGTGNEKLFF
NA	TRBV7-9	TRBJ1-4	NA	TGTGCCAGCAGCTTCGGGGGTAGGGGAATGACAGATGAAAAACTGTTTTTT	CASSFGGRGMTDEKLFF
NA	TRBV19	TRBJ2-2	NA	TGTGCCAGTAGTATCGGCCAGAAGACCGGGGAGCTGTTTTTT	CASSIGQKTGELFF
NA	TRBV5-1	TRBJ1-1	NA	TGCGCCAGCAGCTTGCTGACAGGTCGGGACACTGAAGCTTTCTTT	CASSLLTGRDTEAFF
TRBD2	TRBV7-2	TRBJ2-1	NA	TGTGCCAGCAGCTTAGTCTTGAGGACTAGCGGCTACAATGAGCAGTTCTTC	CASSLVLRTSGYNEQFF
NA	TRBV15	TRBJ1-6	once	TGTGCCACCAGCAGAGATACCCCGACAGCCGTTCGTAATTCACCCCTCCACTTT	CATSRDTPTAVRNSPLHF
TRBD2	TRBV19	TRBJ2-3	NA	TGTGCCAGTAGCACGGGGGGATTCCGCCAGAATACGCAGTATTTT	CASSTGGFRQNTQYF
NA	TRBV4-1	TRBJ2-5	few	TGCGCCAGCAGCCAAGCCGGCTTCCAAGAGACCCAGTACTTC	CASSQAGFQETQYF
NA	TRBV6-1	TRBJ1-1	few	TGTGCCAGTGTCCCCCGTCGGACGAACACTGAAGCTTTCTTT	CASVPRRTNTEAFF
NA	TRBV15	TRBJ2-7	NA	TGTGCCACCAGCAGAGATGGGACGAAAGGGCAGTACTTC	CATSRDGTKGQYF
NA	TRBV6-5	TRBJ2-2	NA	TGTGCCAGCGTTAGGGGGGAAACCGGGGAGCTGTTTTTT	CASVRGETGELFF
TRBD2	TRBV6-6	TRBJ2-4	NA	TGTGCCAGCAGTTACCCGACTAGCGGGAGATCAAACATTCAGTACTTC	CASSYPTSGRSNIQYF
TRBD1	TRBV10-3	TRBJ1-1	NA	TGTGCCATCAGGGGGACAGGGTCGGGCACTGAAGCTTTCTTT	CAIRGTGSGTEAFF
NA	TRBV9	TRBJ1-1	NA	TGTGCCAGCAGCGTAGAGGGGAACACTGAAGCTTTCTTT	CASSVEGNTEAFF
NA	TRBV10-3	TRBJ2-1	NA	TGTGCCATCAGTGAGTCGTCTTTGGGGGAGGATTCCTACAATGAGCAGTTCTTC	CAISESSLGEDSYNEQFF
TRBD1	TRBV6-5	TRBJ1-6	few	TGTGCCAGCAGTTACTCACCGACAGGGGAGCGCTCACCCCTCCACTTT	CASSYSPTGERSPLHF
NA	TRBV10-1	TRBJ2-5	few	TGCGCCAGCAGTCAACAGGGTAGAGAGACCCAGTACTTC	CASSQQGRETQYF
TRBD1	TRBV27	TRBJ2-2	NA	TGTGCCAGCACCCGACAGGGGGCTTACACCGGGGAGCTGTTTTTT	CASTRQGAYTGELFF
TRBD2	TRBV30	TRBJ2-1	NA	TGTGCCTGGAGTCAAGGACTAGCGGGTATCAATGAGCAGTTCTTC	CAWSQGLAGINEQFF
NA	TRBV19	TRBJ1-2	NA	TGTGCCAGTAGCGTCCGGGCCATTAACTATGGCTACACCTTC	CASSVRAINYGYTF
NA	TRBV6-1	TRBJ1-2	NA	TGTGCCAGCAGGACCGGGACCGTGAGCGGCTACACCTTC	CASRTGTVSGYTF
NA	TRBV11-2	TRBJ2-3	NA	TGTGCCAGCAGCTATAACTCCGGGACCGGCACGCAGTATTTT	CASSYNSGTGTQYF
NA	TRBV5-5	TRBJ2-7	NA	TGTGCCAGCAGATCGGGACTCATGGACTACGAGCAGTACTTC	CASRSGLMDYEQYF
NA	TRBV2	TRBJ1-1	NA	TGTGCCAGCCAGGTTTACACTGAAGCTTTCTTT	CASQVYTEAFF
NA	TRBV7-2	TRBJ2-7	NA	TGTGCCAGCAGCCCGCCAAGCGGGCCGGTAACGGGGGAGCAGTACTTC	CASSPPSGPVTGEQYF
NA	TRBV4-3	TRBJ1-2	NA	TGCGCCAGCAGCCACGACCCCCGGGACCCGAGGGGCGGCTACACCTTC	CASSHDPRDPRGGYTF
NA	TRBV5-4	TRBJ2-7	few	TGTGCCAGCAGCTTGGCGGTAGGAGCGTACGAGCAGTACTTC	CASSLAVGAYEQYF
TRBD2	TRBV7-2	TRBJ2-1	NA	TGTGCCAGCAGCTTAGGACTAGCGGGCGTGCCTAGGGGGAATGAGCAGTTCTTC	CASSLGLAGVPRGNEQFF
NA	TRBV2	TRBJ2-3	NA	TGTGCCAGCAGTGACGGCCGTACCCGCACAGATACGCAGTATTTT	CASSDGRTRTDTQYF